Below are 17 T cell receptor beta chains sequenced from a single sample in a study of cytomegalovirus exposure and HLA in healthy donors. With 60 Vbeta and 13 Jbeta primers, the PCR was carried out. The table came from immunoSEQ multiplex PCR; TCRdb's copy has only in-frame clones and leaves some out. The table shows some 150,000 clones, with about 77% occurring only once. Sequencing was carried out using PBMCs. The receptor source for this set is a woman aged 45-65 years in good health and CMV-seronegative.

CDR3 sequence: CASSYQGQGAKEQYF. The CDR3 nucleotides are TGTGCCAGCAGTTACCAGGGACAGGGGGCGAAGGAGCAGTACTTC. The chain uses TRBV6-5 and TRBJ2-7, with TRBD1 matching over 12 bases. V trimming: 2 bases; J trimming: 7 bases; junction bases outside the gene matches: 6. This CDR3 is built from 15 residues. The V gene's germline CDR1 is MNHEY and CDR2 SVGAGI.

This chain links TRBV27 with TRBJ2-3, with 12 bases matching TRBD2. Germline V lookup: CDR1 MNHEY, CDR2 SMNVEV (reference sequence). The J segment lost 5 bases and the V segment lost 6 bases, leaving 0 bases of the junction unmatched. This CDR3 region has 13 residues. The CDR3 sequence: CASRLAGGDTQYF. The CDR3 bases are TGTGCCAGCAGACTAGCGGGAGGAGATACGCAGTATTTT.

The chain employs TRBV6-5 and TRBJ1-5; D is unresolved. Germline assignment: CDR1 MNHEY and CDR2 SVGAGI. This CDR3 has 15 residues. Trimming pared 2 bases from V and 9 bases from J, leaving 17 bases between. CDR3 DNA: TGTGCCAGCAGTTACCCCTCTACCCTCGGTCGGCCCCAGCATTTT. Translation: CASSYPSTLGRPQHF.

The rearrangement joins TRBV28 to TRBJ1-2; 10 bases line up with TRBD1. Germline values: CDR1 MDHEN, CDR2 SYDVKM. This CDR3 is built from 14 residues. V lost 5 bases to trimming and J lost 8 bases; unmatched junction nucleotides: 8. CDR3 in amino acids: CASSPDRGVWGYTF. The CDR3, as DNA: TGTGCCAGCAGTCCGGACAGGGGGGTTTGGGGCTACACCTTC.

This clone appeared a few times. The chain recombines TRBV27 with TRBJ1-4; D may be TRBD1 (5 bases). The germline V gene has CDR1 MNHEY and CDR2 SMNVEV (reference sequence). Trimming took 5 bases from V and 9 from J, leaving 13 bases between them. The CDR3 totals 13 residues. The CDR3 DNA reads TGTGCCAGCAGTGACAGCCCCATCCAAAAACTGTTTTTT. Translation gives CASSDSPIQKLFF. The full variable domain, completed using reference TRBV27 and TRBJ1-4, is EAQVTQNPRYLITVTGKKLTVTCSQNMNHEYMSWYRQDPGLGLRQIYYSMNVEVTDKGDVPEGYKVSRKEKRNFPLILESPSPNQTSLYFCASSDSPIQKLFFGSGTQLSVL.

This chain joins TRBV7-9 and TRBJ2-3; 8 nucleotides align to TRBD2. This CDR3 contains 18 residues. J gave up 1 base and V 4 bases, and 13 bases lay outside the gene matches. From germline, CDR1 is SEHNR and CDR2 FQNEAQ (reference sequence). CDR3 in DNA: TGTGCCAGCAGCTATAGAGGGAAGCGGGGGATAGGCACAGATACGCAGTATTTT. The encoded protein is CASSYRGKRGIGTDTQYF.

The chain employs TRBV29-1 and TRBJ1-1; D is perhaps TRBD1 (5 bases). CDR1 is SQVTM, CDR2 ANQGSEA, per germline. The CDR3 is made up of 13 amino acids. V shed 7 bases and J shed 2 bases, with 14 bases lying between them. The CDR3 nucleotides read TGCAGCGGACAGCGACAGACTAACACTGAAGCTTTCTTT. It codes for CSGQRQTNTEAFF. Looking up the rest from reference TRBV29-1 and TRBJ1-1 gives the full variable domain: SAVISQKPSRDICQRGTSLTIQCQVDSQVTMMFWYRQQPGQSLTLIATANQGSEATYESGFVIDKFPISRPNLTFSTLTVSNMSPEDSSIYLCSGQRQTNTEAFFGQGTRLTVV.

The V gene is TRBV6-5, the J gene TRBJ2-3, with D maybe TRBD1 (6 bases). Trimming pared 6 bases from V and 3 bases from J, leaving 13 bases between. Looked up from germline, CDR1 is MNHEY and CDR2 is SVGAGI. This CDR3 is built from 14 residues. The CDR3 DNA is TGTGCCAGCAGAGTTACTACAGGGACAGATACGCAGTATTTT. Translation gives CASRVTTGTDTQYF.

V is TRBV4-3 and J is TRBJ1-4; the D gene is possibly TRBD1 (6 bases). V lost 1 base to trimming and J lost 8 bases, with 17 bases between them. Germline V CDR1 and CDR2: LGHNA, YSLEER. This CDR3 is built from 16 residues. This CDR3 reads CASSQAPGGVEEKLFF. CDR3 coding DNA: TGCGCCAGCAGCCAAGCCCCGGGGGGCGTTGAAGAAAAACTGTTTTTT.

The chain has TRBV11-3 and TRBJ2-3; 8 bases fit TRBD2. V was clipped by 0 bases and J by 7 bases; unmatched bases: 6. The germline CDR1 and CDR2 sequences are SGHNT and YENEEA. The CDR3 has 15 residues. In DNA form, the CDR3 reads TGTGCCAGCAGCTTAGACCCGGGGACTAGAAATACGCAGTATTTT. Amino acid sequence: CASSLDPGTRNTQYF. Complete variable domain (other parts from reference TRBV11-3 and TRBJ2-3): EAGVVQSPRYKIIEKKQPVAFWCNPISGHNTLYWYLQNLGQGPELLIRYENEEAVDDSQLPKDRFSAERLKGVDSTLKIQPAELGDSAVYLCASSLDPGTRNTQYFGPGTRLTVL.

The chain is built from TRBV4-1 and TRBJ2-7, with a tentative D call TRBD2 (6 bases). The ends were cut back, 1 base at V and 0 bases at J, with 10 bases in the middle. Per the germline V gene, CDR1 is MGHRA and CDR2 is YSYEKL. This CDR3 comprises 15 residues. The CDR3 DNA follows: TGCGCCAGCAGCCAAGCTCACGGGAGCTCCTACGAGCAGTACTTC. This encodes CASSQAHGSSYEQYF.

The CDR3 DNA reads as TGTGCCAGCAGCCAAGATGTCAGGCTCGGGAGAGGCTACACCTTC. Translated: CASSQDVRLGRGYTF. The V and J genes are TRBV14 and TRBJ1-2; D uncertain. Trimming removed 0 bases from V and 8 bases from J, with 16 bases in between. The CDR3 extends over 15 amino acids. CDR1 is SGHDN and CDR2 is FVKESK in the germline V gene. The full variable domain, in which reference TRBV14 and TRBJ1-2 provide the parts outside the CDR3, is EAGVTQFPSHSVIEKGQTVTLRCDPISGHDNLYWYRRVMGKEIKFLLHFVKESKQDESGMPNNRFLAERTGGTYSTLKVQPAELEDSGVYFCASSQDVRLGRGYTFGSGTRLTVV.

J is TRBJ1-1 and V is TRBV18; D is undetermined. The V and J ends lost 7 bases and 0 bases respectively, with 12 bases between them. The CDR3 spans 14 residues. In germline, CDR1 is KGHSH, CDR2 LQKENI. The DNA of the CDR3 is TGTGCCAGCTTAAAGGGAGGGCTGAACACTGAAGCTTTCTTT. Translated: CASLKGGLNTEAFF.

This chain connects TRBV4-2 to TRBJ2-1, with D unclear. Germline V CDR1 and CDR2: LGHNA, YNFKEQ. Trimming removed 2 bases from V and 4 bases from J, with 9 bases in between. This CDR3 has 14 residues. CDR3 DNA sequence: TGTGCCAGCAGCCAAAGAGGAGTGTACAATGAGCAGTTCTTC. Translation: CASSQRGVYNEQFF.

The chain is built from TRBV7-9 and TRBJ1-2; 8 bases are shared with TRBD1. The CDR3 has 15 amino acids. Per the germline V gene, CDR1 is SEHNR and CDR2 is FQNEAQ (reference sequence). V lost 1 base and J lost 2; bases outside the gene matches: 3. CDR3 in amino acids: CASSLGDRPNYGYTF. In DNA form, the CDR3 reads TGTGCCAGCAGCTTAGGGGACAGGCCGAACTATGGCTACACCTTC.

This clone turned up a few times. This chain uses TRBV5-6 with TRBJ1-5, with no clear D. This CDR3 has 13 amino acids. The germline V and J ends were trimmed by 0 bases and 7 bases, with 8 bases remaining between them. Germline V gene lookup returns CDR1 SGHDT and CDR2 YYEEEE. The CDR3 spells CASSLDLSQPQHF. Written as DNA, the CDR3 is TGTGCCAGCAGCTTGGACCTGAGCCAGCCCCAGCATTTT.

V is TRBV10-3 and J is TRBJ1-6; 8 nucleotides line up with TRBD1. Trimming at V came to 3 bases and at J to 5 bases, leaving 9 bases not matched to a gene. From germline, CDR1 is ENHRY and CDR2 SYGVKD. CDR3 size: 17 residues. Here the CDR3 DNA reads TGTGCCATCAGTGAAAGAACCGGGACAGGAGATAATTCACCCCTCCACTTT. It specifies CAISERTGTGDNSPLHF.